The rows below give T cell receptor beta chains drawn from one sample of a study of blood T cell repertoires in COVID-19. Profiling relied on immunoSEQ multiplex PCR, and the TCRdb table lists in-frame clones only, not all of them. This table has around 26,000 clones, about four fifths appearing once. The sample comprised peripheral blood. These receptors were obtained from a human donor in a cohort sampled during active COVID-19. CDR3s include the opening cysteine and the closing phenylalanine or tryptophan. D genes are given only for firm matches. Size is omitted from some rows. Given values are once, few, many or a class for expanded clones.

CDR3: CASSLSWLNTEAFF; DNA: TGTGCCAGCAGTTTATCGTGGCTTAACACTGAAGCTTTCTTT; size: NA; V: TRBV27; D: NA; J: TRBJ1-1
CDR3: CASSPLRDRASYEQYF; DNA: TGTGCCAGCTCACCTCTTCGGGACAGAGCCTCCTACGAGCAGTACTTC; size: NA; V: TRBV18; D: TRBD1; J: TRBJ2-7
CDR3: CASSPQLAGADEQYF; DNA: TGTGCCAGCTCACCACAACTAGCGGGAGCCGACGAGCAGTACTTC; size: NA; V: TRBV18; D: TRBD2; J: TRBJ2-7
CDR3: CASSLALGGLHF; DNA: TGTGCCAGCAGCTTAGCGTTGGGGGGCCTCCACTTT; size: NA; V: TRBV7-2; D: NA; J: TRBJ1-6
CDR3: CASSPGITDTQYF; DNA: TGTGCCAGCAGCCCAGGGATCACAGATACGCAGTATTTT; size: NA; V: TRBV4-2; D: NA; J: TRBJ2-3
CDR3: CASSGGQDNQPQHF; DNA: TGTGCCAGCAGCGGAGGGCAAGACAATCAGCCCCAGCATTTT; size: NA; V: TRBV9; D: NA; J: TRBJ1-5
CDR3: CAWSVLREAFF; DNA: TGTGCCTGGAGTGTACTACGGGAAGCTTTCTTT; size: NA; V: TRBV30; D: NA; J: TRBJ1-1
CDR3: CASSLSDSVPLHF; DNA: TGTGCCAGCAGTCTATCTGACAGTGTCCCCCTCCACTTT; size: NA; V: TRBV12-3/TRBV12-4; D: NA; J: TRBJ1-6
CDR3: CASSSGTDINYEQYF; DNA: TGTGCCAGCAGCTCGGGGACAGACATAAACTACGAGCAGTACTTC; size: NA; V: TRBV13; D: TRBD1; J: TRBJ2-7
CDR3: CASSQGRDRDDQPQHF; DNA: TGCGCCAGCAGCCAAGGCCGGGACAGGGACGATCAGCCCCAGCATTTT; size: few; V: TRBV4-1; D: TRBD1; J: TRBJ1-5
CDR3: CASRTQGALKNSPLHF; DNA: TGTGCCAGCAGGACACAGGGGGCGCTTAAGAATTCACCCCTCCACTTT; size: few; V: TRBV27; D: TRBD1; J: TRBJ1-6
CDR3: CASSILGGKSSYEQYF; DNA: TGTGCCAGTAGTATCCTAGGGGGTAAGAGCTCCTACGAGCAGTACTTC; size: NA; V: TRBV19; D: NA; J: TRBJ2-7
CDR3: CATSNPSQGPYGYTF; DNA: TGTGCCACCAGCAACCCCTCTCAGGGGCCCTATGGCTACACCTTC; size: NA; V: TRBV15; D: NA; J: TRBJ1-2
CDR3: CASRSSSGNTIYF; DNA: TGTGCCTCGCGGTCGAGCTCTGGAAACACCATATATTTT; size: NA; V: TRBV7-8; D: NA; J: TRBJ1-3
CDR3: CASSQTGTSPLFF; DNA: TGTGCCAGCAGCCAGACTGGTACTAGTCCACTGTTCTTC; size: NA; V: TRBV7-2; D: NA; J: TRBJ2-1
CDR3: CASGLDRANSNQPQHF; DNA: TGTGCTAGTGGTTTGGACAGGGCTAATAGCAATCAGCCCCAGCATTTT; size: NA; V: TRBV12-5; D: NA; J: TRBJ1-5